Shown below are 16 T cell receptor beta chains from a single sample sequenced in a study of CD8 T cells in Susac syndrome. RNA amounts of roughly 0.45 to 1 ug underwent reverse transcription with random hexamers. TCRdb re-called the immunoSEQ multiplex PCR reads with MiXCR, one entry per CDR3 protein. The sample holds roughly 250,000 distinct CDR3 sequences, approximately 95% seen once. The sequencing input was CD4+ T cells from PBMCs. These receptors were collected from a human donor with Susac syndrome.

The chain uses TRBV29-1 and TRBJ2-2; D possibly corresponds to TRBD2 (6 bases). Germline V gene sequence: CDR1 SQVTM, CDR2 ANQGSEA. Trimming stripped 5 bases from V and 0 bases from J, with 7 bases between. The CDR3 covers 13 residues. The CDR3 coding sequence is TGCAGCGTTCTAGCGCCGAACACCGGGGAGCTGTTTTTT. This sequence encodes CSVLAPNTGELFF.

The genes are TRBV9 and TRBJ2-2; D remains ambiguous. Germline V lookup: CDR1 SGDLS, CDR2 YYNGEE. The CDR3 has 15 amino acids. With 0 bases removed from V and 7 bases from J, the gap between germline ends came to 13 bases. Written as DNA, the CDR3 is TGTGCCAGCAGCGTAGGAGGCTTACGCGGCGGGGAGCTGTTTTTT. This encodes CASSVGGLRGGELFF.

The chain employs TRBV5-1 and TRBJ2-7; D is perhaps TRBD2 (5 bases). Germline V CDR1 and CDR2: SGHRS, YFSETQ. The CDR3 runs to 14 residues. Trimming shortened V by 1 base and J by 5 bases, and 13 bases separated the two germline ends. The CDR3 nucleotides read TGCGCCAGCAGCTTGCGGGTCATGAGGGACGAGCAGTACTTC. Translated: CASSLRVMRDEQYF.

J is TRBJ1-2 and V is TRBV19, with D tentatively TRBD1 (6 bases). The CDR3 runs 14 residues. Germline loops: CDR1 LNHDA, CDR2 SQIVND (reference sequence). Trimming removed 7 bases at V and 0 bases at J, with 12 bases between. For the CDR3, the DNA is TGTGCCAGTACCCTAGGACAGACTAACTATGGCTACACCTTC. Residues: CASTLGQTNYGYTF.

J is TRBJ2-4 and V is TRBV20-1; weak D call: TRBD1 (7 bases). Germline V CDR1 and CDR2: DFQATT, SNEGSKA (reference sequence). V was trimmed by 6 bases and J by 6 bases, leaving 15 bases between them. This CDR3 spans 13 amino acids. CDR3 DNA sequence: TGCAGTGCCAGGGGGGACTTGGGAAACATTCAGTACTTC. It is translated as CSARGDLGNIQYF.

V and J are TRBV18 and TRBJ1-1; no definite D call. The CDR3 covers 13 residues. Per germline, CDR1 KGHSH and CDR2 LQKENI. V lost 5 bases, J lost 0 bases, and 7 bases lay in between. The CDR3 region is CASSGVLNTEAFF. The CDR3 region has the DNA TGTGCCAGCTCAGGGGTACTGAACACTGAAGCTTTCTTT.

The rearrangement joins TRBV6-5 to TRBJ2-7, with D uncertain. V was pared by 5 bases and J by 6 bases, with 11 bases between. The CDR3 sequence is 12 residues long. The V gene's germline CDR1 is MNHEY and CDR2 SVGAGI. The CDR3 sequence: CASSTLRSEQYF. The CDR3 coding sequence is TGTGCCAGCAGTACCCTTAGATCCGAGCAGTACTTC.

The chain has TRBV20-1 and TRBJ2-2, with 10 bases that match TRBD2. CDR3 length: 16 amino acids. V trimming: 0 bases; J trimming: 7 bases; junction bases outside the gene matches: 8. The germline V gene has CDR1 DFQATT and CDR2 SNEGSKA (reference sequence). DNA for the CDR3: TGCAGTGCTAGAGATCACAGCGGGAGGGTGAACGGGGAGCTGTTTTTT. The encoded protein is CSARDHSGRVNGELFF.

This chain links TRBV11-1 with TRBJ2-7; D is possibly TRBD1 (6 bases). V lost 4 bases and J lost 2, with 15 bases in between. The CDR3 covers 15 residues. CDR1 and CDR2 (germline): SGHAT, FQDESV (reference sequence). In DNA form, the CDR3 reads TGTGCCAGCAGCTCGTCAGGGGAGCGGACCTACGAGCAGTACTTC. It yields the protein CASSSSGERTYEQYF.

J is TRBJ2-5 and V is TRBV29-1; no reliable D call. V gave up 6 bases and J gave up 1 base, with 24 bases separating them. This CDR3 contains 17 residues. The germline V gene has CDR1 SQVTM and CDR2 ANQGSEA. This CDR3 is CSVHTSLYVRPQETQYF. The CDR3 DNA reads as TGCAGCGTCCATACCTCCCTTTACGTCCGTCCCCAAGAGACCCAGTACTTC.

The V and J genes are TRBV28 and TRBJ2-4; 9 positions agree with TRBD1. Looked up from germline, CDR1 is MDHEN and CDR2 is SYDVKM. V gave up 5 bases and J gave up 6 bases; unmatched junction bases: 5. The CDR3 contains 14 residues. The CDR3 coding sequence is TGTGCCAGCAGTCGTACAGGGGGCGGAAACATTCAGTACTTC. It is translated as CASSRTGGGNIQYF.

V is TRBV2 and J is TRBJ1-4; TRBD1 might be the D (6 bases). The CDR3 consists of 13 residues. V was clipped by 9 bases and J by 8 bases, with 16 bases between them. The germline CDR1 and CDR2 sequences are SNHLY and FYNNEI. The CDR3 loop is CARELRGGEKLFF. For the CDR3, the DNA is TGTGCCAGGGAACTCAGGGGTGGCGAAAAACTGTTTTTT.

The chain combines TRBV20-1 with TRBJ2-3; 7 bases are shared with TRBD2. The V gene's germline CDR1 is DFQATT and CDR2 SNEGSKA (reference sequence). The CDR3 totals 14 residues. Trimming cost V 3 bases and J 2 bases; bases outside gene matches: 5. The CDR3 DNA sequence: TGCAGTGCTAGGGAGGGAGGGAACACAGATACGCAGTATTTT. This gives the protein CSAREGGNTDTQYF.

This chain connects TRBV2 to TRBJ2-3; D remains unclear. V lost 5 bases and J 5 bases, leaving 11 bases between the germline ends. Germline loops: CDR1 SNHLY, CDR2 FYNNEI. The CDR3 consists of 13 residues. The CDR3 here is CASSLFVGDTQYF. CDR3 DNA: TGTGCCAGCAGTCTTTTCGTGGGAGATACGCAGTATTTT. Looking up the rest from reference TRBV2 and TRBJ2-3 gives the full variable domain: EPEVTQTPSHQVTQMGQEVILRCVPISNHLYFYWYRQILGQKVEFLVSFYNNEISEKSEIFDDQFSVERPDGSNFTLKIRSTKLEDSAMYFCASSLFVGDTQYFGPGTRLTVL.

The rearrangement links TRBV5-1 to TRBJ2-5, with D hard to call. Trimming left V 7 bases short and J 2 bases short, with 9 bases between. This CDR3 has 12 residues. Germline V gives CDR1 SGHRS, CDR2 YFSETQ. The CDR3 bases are TGCGCCAGCGGTACCGAACAAGAGACCCAGTACTTC. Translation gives CASGTEQETQYF. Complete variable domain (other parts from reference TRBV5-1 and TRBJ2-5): KAGVTQTPRYLIKTRGQQVTLSCSPISGHRSVSWYQQTPGQGLQFLFEYFSETQRNKGNFPGRFSGRQFSNSRSEMNVSTLELGDSALYLCASGTEQETQYFGPGTRLLVL.

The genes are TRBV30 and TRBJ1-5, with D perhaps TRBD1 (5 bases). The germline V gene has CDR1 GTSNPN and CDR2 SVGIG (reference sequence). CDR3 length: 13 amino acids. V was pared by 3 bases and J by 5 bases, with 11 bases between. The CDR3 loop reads CAWSHRPDQPQHF. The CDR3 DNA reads TGTGCCTGGAGCCACAGGCCGGATCAGCCCCAGCATTTT.